A single sample is the source of the 28 T cell receptor beta chains below, sequenced in a study of T cells after yellow fever vaccination. TCRdb re-derived calls from the 5' RACE reads in MiXCR, one entry per CDR3 protein. Among roughly 300,000 distinct CDR3 sequences listed, approximately 8% were seen once. The sample in question was PBMCs, obtained around 45 days after the first yellow fever vaccination. Source of these receptors: a man aged 18 to 35 who received the YFV17D yellow fever vaccine.

This clonotype was counted ten times or more. The V and J genes are TRBV12-3 or TRBV12-4 and TRBJ1-3, with D maybe TRBD1 (6 bases). The V gene lost 4 bases and the J gene lost 4 bases, with 11 bases spanning the gap. The CDR3 spans 14 residues. The CDR3 region is CASSWGALGNTIYF. For the CDR3, the DNA is TGTGCCAGCAGTTGGGGGGCCCTGGGAAACACCATATATTTT.

This clonotype was seen a handful of times. The gene calls are TRBV7-2 and TRBJ2-2; 11 positions agree with TRBD2. CDR3 size: 16 residues. V gave up 3 bases and J gave up 3 bases; unmatched junction bases: 3. Germline assignment: CDR1 SGHTA and CDR2 FQGNSA. CDR3 bases: TGTGCCAGCAGCTTTAGCGGGGGGGCCGACACCGGGGAGCTGTTTTTT. Its protein is CASSFSGGADTGELFF.

This clonotype came up a few times. At one of its ends the junction is not consistent with the germline gene, which may arise from a read error. The gene calls are TRBV4-3 and TRBJ2-5, with TRBD1 identical over 7 bases. The CDR3 length is 15 residues. The germline CDR1 and CDR2 sequences are LGHNA and YSLEER. In DNA, the CDR3 is TGCGCCAGCAGCCAAGTCGGGACAGCTCAAGAGGCCCAGTACTTC. It yields the protein CASSQVGTAQEAQYF.

The table lists this clonotype with many counts. The chain combines TRBV4-3 with TRBJ1-2, with D hard to call. The V and J ends lost 0 bases and 5 bases respectively, with 7 bases between them. This CDR3 has 13 amino acids. Per germline, CDR1 LGHNA and CDR2 YSLEER. CDR3: CASSQDFGYGYTF. The DNA for the CDR3 is TGCGCCAGCAGCCAAGATTTTGGGTATGGCTACACCTTC.

The V gene is TRBV7-9, the J gene TRBJ2-7; D possibly corresponds to TRBD2 (6 bases). Deletions cut 5 bases from V and 5 bases from J, with 13 bases between. From germline, CDR1 is SEHNR and CDR2 FQNEAQ (reference sequence). This CDR3 is 13 amino acids long. CDR3 in amino acids: CASSLRGIDEQYV. CDR3 coding DNA: TGTGCCAGCAGCCTCCGGGGGATTGACGAGCAGTACGTC.

This clonotype was counted a few times. The V and J genes are TRBV6-6 and TRBJ1-4; no clear D. V was cut by 2 bases and J by 9 bases, with 7 bases left in between. The CDR3 consists of 12 residues. Germline lookup yields CDR1 MNHNY and CDR2 SVGAGI (reference sequence). The CDR3 reads CASSYVRKKLFF. CDR3 coding DNA: TGTGCCAGCAGTTACGTTCGGAAAAAACTGTTTTTT.

This clonotype occurred a few times. The V call is TRBV30, the J call TRBJ1-2, with TRBD1 identical over 7 bases. The CDR3 is 13 amino acids. J lost 7 bases, V lost 0 bases, and 5 bases had no gene match. Germline V gives CDR1 GTSNPN, CDR2 SVGIG (reference sequence). The CDR3 DNA is TGTGCCTGGAGTGTATCAGGGGGGTTTGGCTACACCTTC. Translation: CAWSVSGGFGYTF.

For this clonotype: A read error may be the cause here, since a much bigger clone is one base away. The rearrangement joins TRBV12-3 or TRBV12-4 to TRBJ2-3; D may be TRBD2 (6 bases). The CDR3 has 16 residues. V was clipped by 5 bases and J by 4 bases, with 19 bases between them. The CDR3 sequence: CASSVIWGDMPDTQYF. The CDR3 DNA follows: TGTGCCAGCAGTGTCATCTGGGGGGATATGCCAGATACGCAGTATTTT.

The V gene is TRBV5-5, the J gene TRBJ2-4, with D maybe TRBD2 (6 bases). Deletions cut 0 bases from V and 9 bases from J, with 13 bases between. This CDR3 is built from 14 residues. Germline CDR1 reads SGHKS; CDR2 reads YYEKEE (reference sequence). The CDR3 region has the DNA TGTGCCAGCAGCTTGGGAGGAGGGGACGTCATTCAGTACTTC. It encodes CASSLGGGDVIQYF.

This clonotype was found a few times. The J gene is TRBJ2-7, the V gene TRBV10-3; D remains unclear. The CDR3 length is 15 residues. V was clipped by 3 bases and J by 3 bases, with 15 bases between them. From germline, CDR1 is ENHRY and CDR2 SYGVKD. The CDR3 protein is CAISDRRGQSYEQYF. The CDR3 DNA sequence: TGTGCCATCAGTGACAGGCGTGGGCAGAGCTACGAGCAGTACTTC.

The chain carries TRBV4-3 and TRBJ2-5; possibly TRBD2 for D (5 bases). The germline CDR1 and CDR2 sequences are LGHNA and YSLEER. The CDR3 loop spans 15 amino acids. The ends were cut back, 0 bases at V and 5 bases at J, with 13 bases in the middle. This CDR3 reads CASSQDLGPGETQYF. The CDR3 DNA sequence: TGCGCCAGCAGCCAAGATCTCGGCCCGGGGGAGACCCAGTACTTC.

Only a few counts were recorded for this clonotype. The CDR3 DNA follows: TGCAGTGCTAGCGGAGGGGGCGCGAACACCGGGGAGCTGTTTTTT. This sequence encodes CSASGGGANTGELFF. The chain employs TRBV20-1 and TRBJ2-2; tentatively, D is TRBD1 (7 bases). Germline CDR1 is DFQATT and CDR2 is SNEGSKA (reference sequence). This CDR3 comprises 15 residues. Trimming pared 3 bases from V and 0 bases from J, leaving 11 bases between.

The rearrangement links TRBV20-1 to TRBJ1-2; the match to TRBD1 covers 7 bases. J lost 8 bases, V lost 4 bases, and 7 bases had no gene match. There are 12 residues in the CDR3. Germline V gives CDR1 DFQATT, CDR2 SNEGSKA (reference sequence). In DNA form, the CDR3 reads TGCAGTGCTACCGACAGGGAGGGAGGCTACACCTTC. Its translation: CSATDREGGYTF.

This clonotype was seen at least ten times. This sequence joins TRBV20-1 and TRBJ2-1, with 11 bases lining up with TRBD1. With 4 bases clipped from V and 5 bases from J, the junction kept 7 bases outside the gene matches. There are 15 residues in the CDR3. Germline values: CDR1 DFQATT, CDR2 SNEGSKA (reference sequence). The CDR3 region has the DNA TGCAGTGCTACCGCGGACAGGGGGCGCAACAATGAGCAGTTCTTC. This gives the protein CSATADRGRNNEQFF.

The chain combines TRBV6-2 or TRBV6-3 with TRBJ2-7; D is possibly TRBD1 (5 bases). V lost 6 bases and J lost 4, with 10 bases in between. This CDR3 region has 12 residues. Germline lookup yields CDR1 MNHEY and CDR2 SVGEGT. Here the CDR3 reads CASRGAWYEQYV. CDR3 sequence (DNA): TGTGCCAGCAGAGGGGCTTGGTACGAGCAGTACGTC.

V usage is TRBV7-9 and J usage is TRBJ2-5; D is unclear. V lost 5 bases and J lost 0, with 7 bases in between. The germline V gene encodes CDR1 SEHNR and CDR2 FQNEAQ (reference sequence). This CDR3 comprises 13 residues. CDR3 sequence reads: CASSPGNQETQYF. Here the CDR3 DNA reads TGTGCCAGCAGCCCGGGTAACCAAGAGACCCAGTACTTC.

The chain has TRBV14 and TRBJ2-5; D unresolved. The ends were cut back, 0 bases at V and 2 bases at J, with 13 bases in the middle. CDR1 and CDR2 from the germline V gene are SGHDN and FVKESK. CDR3 length equals 16 residues. The CDR3: CASSQDLKGLQETQYF. For the CDR3, the DNA is TGTGCCAGCAGCCAAGATCTGAAGGGCCTGCAAGAGACCCAGTACTTC.

The chain links TRBV27 to TRBJ2-1, with 7 bases identical to TRBD1. J lost 3 bases, V lost 1 base, and 3 bases had no gene match. Germline V gene data show CDR1 as MNHEY and CDR2 as SMNVEV (reference sequence). The CDR3 contains 15 residues. CDR3 in DNA: TGTGCCAGCAGTTTATTCCCAGGGGGCTACAATGAGCAGTTCTTC. This encodes CASSLFPGGYNEQFF.

The J gene is TRBJ2-7, the V gene TRBV27, with 7 nucleotides matching TRBD2. The V gene's germline CDR1 is MNHEY and CDR2 SMNVEV (reference sequence). Germline trimming cut 6 bases from V and 0 bases from J; bases unmatched to any gene: 8. The CDR3 is made up of 15 amino acids. CDR3 in amino acids: CASSRGRVSSYEQYF. The CDR3, as DNA: TGTGCCAGCAGCCGGGGGAGGGTGAGCTCCTACGAGCAGTACTTC.

Written as DNA, the CDR3 is TGTGCCAACGGACTAGCGGGGTTCGGTGAGCAGTTCTTC. Its translation is CANGLAGFGEQFF. This chain joins TRBV10-3 and TRBJ2-1, with 12 bases fitting TRBD2. The CDR3 is 13 amino acids. In germline, CDR1 is ENHRY, CDR2 SYGVKD. J was trimmed by 9 bases and V by 10 bases; bases with no gene match: 7.

This clonotype was detected many times. One end of the junction does not line up with germline, which may come from a read error. The genes are TRBV5-1 and TRBJ2-7; 9 bases map to TRBD1. Germline V CDR1 and CDR2: SGHRS, YFSETQ. The CDR3 consists of 14 residues. CDR3: CASSPGTGSYEQYF. Here the CDR3 DNA reads TGTGCCAGCAGCCCCGGGACAGGGTCCTACGAGCAGTACTTC.

The J gene is TRBJ2-7, the V gene TRBV23-1, with D uncertain. TRBV23-1 is an open reading frame, and its role is uncertain. CDR3 length: 16 amino acids. V was clipped by 4 bases and J by 2 bases, with 18 bases between them. The CDR3 sequence: CASSRNTLPVAYEQYF. As DNA, the CDR3 is TGCGCCAGCAGTCGGAACACTCTGCCGGTAGCCTACGAGCAGTACTTC.

V gene TRBV29-1 combines with J gene TRBJ1-1; D possibly corresponds to TRBD1 (5 bases). The CDR3 sequence is 12 residues long. Germline CDR1 SQVTM, CDR2 ANQGSEA. The germline V and J ends were trimmed by 7 bases and 7 bases, with 16 bases remaining between them. The CDR3 DNA reads as TGCAGCGCCGATCGGGGGACCTTTGAAGCTTTCTTT. Its translation is CSADRGTFEAFF.

The chain combines TRBV2 with TRBJ1-2; no reliable D call. CDR1 and CDR2 from the germline V gene are SNHLY and FYNNEI. Trimming removed 1 base from V and 2 bases from J, with 11 bases in between. This CDR3 has 15 residues. CDR3 nucleotides: TGTGCCAGCAGTGAAGAAGGGAAACGGAACTATGGCTACACCTTC. Protein sequence: CASSEEGKRNYGYTF.

Points on this clonotype: The junction and the germline gene differ at one end; a read error may be behind it. The chain uses TRBV18 and TRBJ2-5; D remains ambiguous. Germline V gene lookup returns CDR1 KGHSH and CDR2 LQKENI. This CDR3 has 11 residues. This chain's CDR3 is CASSQEESQYF. The CDR3 DNA reads TGTGCCAGCTCACAAGAAGAGTCCCAGTACTTC.

The chain employs TRBV7-2 and TRBJ1-3; D gene uncertain. Germline CDR1 is SGHTA and CDR2 is FQGNSA. Deletions cut 3 bases from V and 4 bases from J, with 4 bases between. The CDR3 is made up of 12 amino acids. CDR3 residues: CASSFKGNTIYF. Written as DNA, the CDR3 is TGTGCCAGCAGCTTCAAGGGAAACACCATATATTTT.

This clonotype was observed a handful of times. The chain carries TRBV4-3 and TRBJ1-2, with a weak D call TRBD1 (5 bases). In germline, CDR1 is LGHNA, CDR2 YSLEER. V lost 4 bases and J 7 bases, leaving 19 bases between the germline ends. This CDR3 has 15 amino acids. The CDR3 region has the DNA TGCGCCAGCAGCCTCACCCCAGGGTCTATCCGTGGCTACACCTTC. Residues: CASSLTPGSIRGYTF.

The chain recombines TRBV20-1 with TRBJ2-4, with D unresolved. Germline-derived CDR1 and CDR2 are DFQATT and SNEGSKA (reference sequence). V was shortened by 6 bases and J by 0 bases, with 6 bases between the two germline ends. This CDR3 is 12 amino acids long. CDR3 in DNA: TGCAGTGCGACGATAGCCAAAAACATTCAGTACTTC. This encodes CSATIAKNIQYF.